The 7 T cell receptor beta chains presented below share a single source sample, sequenced in a study of T cell responses to AZD1222 COVID-19 vaccine. The method was immunoSEQ multiplex PCR; TCRdb's version includes in-frame clones alone and lacks a portion of them. The table has approximately 110,000 clones, 80% to 90% seen once. Sample: peripheral blood, taken on day 0 of AZD1222 vaccination. The receptors were gathered from an adult in good health.

A single count supports this clone. J is TRBJ2-7 and V is TRBV9; 12 bases fit TRBD2. CDR3 size: 18 residues. Trimming removed 0 bases from V and 2 bases from J; junction bases left unmatched: 9. Looked up from germline, CDR1 is SGDLS and CDR2 is YYNGEE. Written as DNA, the CDR3 is TGTGCCAGCAGCGTAGGCGTGACTAGCGGGAGCTTCGCCTACGAGCAGTACTTC. It translates to CASSVGVTSGSFAYEQYF.

The chain recombines TRBV5-1 with TRBJ2-5; weak D call: TRBD1 (5 bases). V was clipped by 0 bases and J by 3 bases, with 9 bases between them. The CDR3 extends over 14 amino acids. Germline CDR1 is SGHRS and CDR2 is YFSETQ. DNA of the CDR3: TGCGCCAGCAGCTTGGATCAGGGAAAAGAGACCCAGTACTTC. It yields the protein CASSLDQGKETQYF.

The V and J genes are TRBV6-5 and TRBJ1-3; 9 nucleotides agree with TRBD1. Trimming at V came to 5 bases and at J to 2 bases, leaving 4 bases not matched to a gene. Looked up from germline, CDR1 is MNHEY and CDR2 is SVGAGI. The CDR3 loop spans 15 amino acids. CDR3 nucleotide sequence: TGTGCCAGCAGTCCCGGGACAGGGACTGGAAACACCATATATTTT. Its protein product is CASSPGTGTGNTIYF.

This chain links TRBV5-1 with TRBJ1-4; D possibly corresponds to TRBD1 (6 bases). The CDR3 consists of 15 residues. Germline values: CDR1 SGHRS, CDR2 YFSETQ. Trimming removed 2 bases at V and 4 bases at J, with 12 bases between. For the CDR3, the DNA is TGCGCCAGCAGCTTTTTGGGGGCTGGTAATGAAAAACTGTTTTTT. Encoded protein: CASSFLGAGNEKLFF.

J is TRBJ2-3 and V is TRBV12-5; no clear D gene. V lost 1 base to trimming and J lost 2 bases, with 7 bases between them. The CDR3 consists of 14 residues. Germline V gives CDR1 LGHNT, CDR2 FRNRAP. CDR3 residues: CASGLDSITDTQYF. The CDR3 nucleotides read TGTGCTAGTGGTTTGGACAGCATCACAGATACGCAGTATTTT.

The genes are TRBV9 and TRBJ1-3; 7 bases match TRBD1. CDR3 length: 13 residues. Trimming took 3 bases from V and 4 from J; bases not matched to a gene: 1. CDR1 and CDR2 from the germline V gene are SGDLS and YYNGEE. The CDR3 loop reads CASSAGGGNTIYF. As DNA, the CDR3 is TGTGCCAGCAGCGCAGGGGGAGGAAACACCATATATTTT.

The chain joins TRBV6-5 to TRBJ2-2, with TRBD1 identical over 8 bases. Germline loops: CDR1 MNHEY, CDR2 SVGAGI. The CDR3 runs to 14 residues. V shed 4 bases, J shed 3 bases, and the junction held 1 base outside the gene matches. The CDR3: CASSSTGDTGELFF. CDR3 bases: TGTGCCAGCAGTTCGACAGGGGACACCGGGGAGCTGTTTTTT.